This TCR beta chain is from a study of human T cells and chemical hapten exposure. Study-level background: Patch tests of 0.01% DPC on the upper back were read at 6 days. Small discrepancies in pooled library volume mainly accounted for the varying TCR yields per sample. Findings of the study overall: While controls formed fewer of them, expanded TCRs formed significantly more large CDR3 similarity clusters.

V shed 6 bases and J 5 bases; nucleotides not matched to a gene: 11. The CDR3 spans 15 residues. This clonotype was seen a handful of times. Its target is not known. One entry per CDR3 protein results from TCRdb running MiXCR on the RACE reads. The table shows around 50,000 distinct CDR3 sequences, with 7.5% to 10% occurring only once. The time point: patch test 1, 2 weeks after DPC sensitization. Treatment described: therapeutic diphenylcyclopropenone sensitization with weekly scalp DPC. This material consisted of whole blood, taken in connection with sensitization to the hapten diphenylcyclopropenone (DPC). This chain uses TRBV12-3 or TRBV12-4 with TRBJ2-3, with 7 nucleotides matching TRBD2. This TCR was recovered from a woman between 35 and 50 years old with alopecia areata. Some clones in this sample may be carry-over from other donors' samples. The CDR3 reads CASRKRGSGGDTQYF. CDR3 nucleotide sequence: TGTGCCAGCAGAAAGCGGGGCAGTGGGGGAGATACGCAGTATTTT.